This T cell receptor (beta chain) appears in the sequencing data of a study of T cell repertoires in cytomegalovirus infection. General study findings and limits: Clonotypes of TCR beta that were HLA-C-restricted and CMV-specific dominated the ex vivo response.

This clonotype has more than one count but fewer than ten. Its target is unknown. V was pared by 5 bases and J by 7 bases, with 10 bases of the junction left unmatched. Germline CDR1 SGHVS, CDR2 FNYEAQ. The CDR3 covers 17 residues. TCRdb re-derived calls from the reads in MiXCR, one entry per CDR3 protein. The repertoire holds approximately 730,000 distinct CDR3 sequences, with about 29% as singletons. Material: cultured CD8+ T cells from PBMCs, obtained from culture after CMV antigen stimulation. The source is a human donor in good health (CMV status not recorded). Some clones in this sample may be carry-over from other donors' samples. This chain connects TRBV7-6 to TRBJ2-2; TRBD2 aligns across 13 bases. CDR3 amino acids: CASSEELAGGPFGELFF. The CDR3 nucleotides are TGTGCCAGCAGCGAGGAACTAGCGGGGGGGCCTTTCGGGGAGCTGTTTTTT. Complete variable domain (other parts from reference TRBV7-6 and TRBJ2-2): GAGVSQSPRYKVTKRGQDVALRCDPISGHVSLYWYRQALGQGPEFLTYFNYEAQQDKSGLPNDRFSAERPEGSISTLTIQRTEQRDSAMYRCASSEELAGGPFGELFFGEGSRLTVL.